Each of the 7 T cell receptor beta chains below was sequenced from the same sample in a study of CD8 T cells in ankylosing spondylitis. TCRdb re-called the 5' RACE reads through MiXCR, storing one row per CDR3 protein. The repertoire has hundreds of thousands of distinct CDR3 sequences, about 10% of them found once; the top ten carry about a fifth. Sequencing was performed on blood, either unsorted or a sorted T cell fraction (not recorded which). These receptors all come from a male donor with ankylosing spondylitis or in good health (not recorded which).

In this sample, this clonotype turned up many times. The gene calls are TRBV20-1 and TRBJ2-2; no definite D call. The CDR3 extends over 17 amino acids. V lost 0 bases, J lost 5 bases, and 19 bases lay in between. The germline CDR1 and CDR2 sequences are DFQATT and SNEGSKA (reference sequence). Here the CDR3 reads CSARDMHRIGETGELFF. In nucleotides, the CDR3 is TGCAGTGCTAGAGATATGCATCGGATTGGGGAAACCGGGGAGCTGTTTTTT.

This clonotype was recorded at least ten times. The genes are TRBV11-2 and TRBJ2-5, with 7 bases aligning to TRBD2. The V gene end was trimmed by 5 bases and the J gene end by 2 bases; junction bases not matched to a gene: 5. CDR3 length: 14 residues. Germline V gene data show CDR1 as SGHAT and CDR2 as FQNNGV. The CDR3, as DNA: TGTGCCAGCAGCCCCGGGACTACACAAGAGACCCAGTACTTC. This encodes CASSPGTTQETQYF.

Ten or more counts support this clonotype. This chain connects TRBV28 to TRBJ2-5; 10 bases fit TRBD2. This CDR3 is 16 amino acids long. Looked up from germline, CDR1 is MDHEN and CDR2 is SYDVKM. V lost 1 base to trimming and J lost 4 bases; unmatched junction nucleotides: 6. CDR3 protein: CASSLYTSGAVETQYF. The DNA for the CDR3 is TGTGCCAGCAGTTTATATACTAGCGGGGCAGTAGAGACCCAGTACTTC.

The V gene is TRBV14, the J gene TRBJ2-2, with D unresolved. CDR1 SGHDN and CDR2 FVKESK come from the germline V gene. The CDR3 length is 15 residues. V was trimmed by 4 bases and J by 3 bases, leaving 12 bases between them. The CDR3 here is CASSRGPAYTGELFF. The CDR3 DNA reads as TGTGCCAGCAGCCGAGGACCAGCCTACACCGGGGAGCTGTTTTTT.

This chain joins TRBV7-9 and TRBJ1-5; D might be TRBD1 (5 bases). CDR3 length equals 14 residues. Germline values: CDR1 SEHNR, CDR2 FQNEAQ (reference sequence). V lost 5 bases and J 4 bases, leaving 12 bases between the germline ends. The CDR3 nucleotides are TGTGCCAGCAGCCGCGGGACCCGGAATCAGCCCCAGCATTTT. It yields the protein CASSRGTRNQPQHF.

This clonotype has at least ten counts. The chain has TRBV5-1 and TRBJ2-5; 7 nucleotides line up with TRBD2. CDR3 length: 13 residues. V was clipped by 4 bases and J by 5 bases; unmatched bases: 5. From germline, CDR1 is SGHRS and CDR2 YFSETQ. CDR3 sequence reads: CASSLTSFETQYF. DNA for the CDR3: TGCGCCAGCAGCCTGACTAGCTTCGAGACCCAGTACTTC. Combining the CDR3 with reference TRBV5-1 and TRBJ2-5 gives the whole variable domain KAGVTQTPRYLIKTRGQQVTLSCSPISGHRSVSWYQQTPGQGLQFLFEYFSETQRNKGNFPGRFSGRQFSNSRSEMNVSTLELGDSALYLCASSLTSFETQYFGPGTRLLVL.

This clonotype was seen many times. The V gene is TRBV12-3 or TRBV12-4, the J gene TRBJ2-1; TRBD1 is a possible D gene (5 bases). The CDR3 runs 12 residues. V was trimmed by 7 bases and J by 9 bases, leaving 13 bases between them. DNA of the CDR3: TGTGCCAGCATAGGGGTGGGTTTTGAGCAGTTCTTC. Its translation: CASIGVGFEQFF.